This TCR beta chain was retrieved from a study of blood T cell repertoires in COVID-19. At the level of the study: The cDNA or gDNA used as material had been derived from T cells, B-cell-depleted T cells, or PBMCs.

Study processing details: Amplified reference gene primers provided the basis for estimating nucleated cell counts. Assay used: immunoSEQ multiplex PCR; TCRdb lists only in-frame clones, some missing. The V and J calls and clone size were taken over from that table, and D and trimming were inferred from the DNA. The top ten clones hold around 7.8% of a sample with about 160,000 clones, around 84% of them seen once. The CDR3 runs 14 residues. Trimming shortened V by 8 bases and J by 7 bases, and 20 bases separated the two germline ends. Germline CDR1 is LNHDA and CDR2 is SQIVND (reference sequence). This clonotype originated in a man aged 50-60 years who had recovered from COVID-19. Sequenced material: PBMCs or T cells enriched from blood (not recorded which). This chain uses TRBV19 with TRBJ1-2; D unclear. The CDR3, as DNA: TGTGCCAGTCGCCCGGGCGGGCCTTTAGGTGGCTACACCTTC. Encoded protein: CASRPGGPLGGYTF.